This note documents a single TCR beta chain sequence. The antigen is unknown. The V end was cut by 0 bases, the J end by 4 bases, with 6 bases between. From germline, CDR1 is SGDLS and CDR2 YYNGEE. The CDR3 length is 13 residues. This record belongs to a study of shared clonotypes between healthy human individuals. Regarding the study as a whole: Only blood samples were collected, and tissue repertoires likely differ. Naive subsets usually exceeded memory subsets in estimated richness. A limitation of the genetic and exposure-history diversity represented arose from few donors. Across several donors, naive CD4 shared roughly 5%, naive CD8 more than 3%, memory CD4 less than 2.5%, memory CD8 0.4% to 0.5%.

The assay was immunoSEQ multiplex PCR, and TCRdb's table has in-frame clones only and misses some. The table has under 350,000 clones, about nine tenths seen once. The chain links TRBV9 to TRBJ2-3, with no clear D. The sample taken for sequencing was memory CD8+ T cells sorted from blood. This sample's subset: CD45RO+ cells pooled with CCR7-negative TemRA cells. This TCR derives from a man younger than 35 in good health. The CDR3 is CASSVGVADTQYF. The CDR3 bases are TGTGCCAGCAGCGTAGGCGTAGCAGATACGCAGTATTTT.